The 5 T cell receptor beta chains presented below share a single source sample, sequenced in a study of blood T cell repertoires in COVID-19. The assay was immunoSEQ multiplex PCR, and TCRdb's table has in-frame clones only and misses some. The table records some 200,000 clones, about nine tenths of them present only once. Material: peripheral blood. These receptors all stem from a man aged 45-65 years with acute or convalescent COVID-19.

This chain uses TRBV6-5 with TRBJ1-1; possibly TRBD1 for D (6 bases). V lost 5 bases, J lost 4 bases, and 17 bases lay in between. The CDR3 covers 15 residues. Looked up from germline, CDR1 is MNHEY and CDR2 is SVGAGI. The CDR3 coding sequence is TGTGCCAGCAGTCAGCCCAGGGGACGGGGCACTGAAGCTTTCTTT. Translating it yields CASSQPRGRGTEAFF.

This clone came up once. The CDR3 nucleotides read TGTGCCAGCAGCCCACAAGTCATGAACACTGAAGCTTTCTTT. Protein sequence: CASSPQVMNTEAFF. The chain has TRBV5-6 and TRBJ1-1; D call uncertain. Germline CDR1 reads SGHDT; CDR2 reads YYEEEE. Trimming stripped 4 bases from V and 0 bases from J, with 10 bases between. CDR3 length: 14 amino acids.

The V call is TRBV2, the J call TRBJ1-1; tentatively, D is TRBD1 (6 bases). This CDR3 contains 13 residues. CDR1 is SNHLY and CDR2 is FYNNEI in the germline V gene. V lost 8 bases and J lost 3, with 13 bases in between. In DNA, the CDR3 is TGTGCCAGCGTCAATCAGGGGCACACTGAAGCTTTCTTT. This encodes CASVNQGHTEAFF.

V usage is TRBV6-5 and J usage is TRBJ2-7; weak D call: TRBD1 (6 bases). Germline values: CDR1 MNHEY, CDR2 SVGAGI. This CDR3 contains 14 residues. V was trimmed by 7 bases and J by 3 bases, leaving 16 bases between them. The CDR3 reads CASKGDNRFYEQYF. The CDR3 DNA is TGTGCCAGCAAAGGGGACAACCGTTTCTACGAGCAGTACTTC.

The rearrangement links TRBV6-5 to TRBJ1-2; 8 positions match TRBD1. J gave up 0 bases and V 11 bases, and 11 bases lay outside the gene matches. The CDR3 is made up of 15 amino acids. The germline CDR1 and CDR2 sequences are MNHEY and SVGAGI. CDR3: CAGGQGTTANYGYTF. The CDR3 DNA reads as TGTGCCGGAGGACAGGGAACAACTGCTAACTATGGCTACACCTTC.